Following are 28 T cell receptor beta chains from one sample sequenced in a study of blood T cell repertoires in COVID-19. The repertoire was sequenced with immunoSEQ multiplex PCR; TCRdb's copy has only in-frame clones and lacks some. The sample includes about 310,000 clones, 80% to 90% of them seen just once. Source material: peripheral blood. The receptors were gathered from a man between 45 and 60 years old with active or convalescent COVID-19.

This chain joins TRBV9 and TRBJ2-1, with no clear D. Between the trimmed V and J ends, which lost 3 bases and 0 bases, there was a span of 13 bases. Germline V gene data show CDR1 as SGDLS and CDR2 as YYNGEE. The CDR3 is 16 amino acids. The CDR3 sequence is CASSAYYWSSYNEQFF. DNA for the CDR3: TGTGCCAGCAGCGCCTACTATTGGAGCTCCTACAATGAGCAGTTCTTC.

The gene calls are TRBV5-4 and TRBJ2-7, with 9 bases lining up with TRBD1. Germline V gene lookup returns CDR1 SGHNT and CDR2 YYREEE (reference sequence). Germline trimming cut 3 bases from V and 5 bases from J; bases unmatched to any gene: 9. The CDR3 is made up of 15 amino acids. CDR3 DNA: TGTGCCAGCAGCTCTCCCGGGACAGGGAACCACGAGCAGTACTTC. Its translation is CASSSPGTGNHEQYF.

The V and J genes are TRBV29-1 and TRBJ2-7; 8 nucleotides match TRBD2. The V and J ends lost 1 base and 6 bases, in that order; junction bases with no gene match: 11. Germline loops: CDR1 SQVTM, CDR2 ANQGSEA. This CDR3 contains 15 residues. DNA for the CDR3: TGCAGCGTTGAAGCGCCCCTAGCGGGTCGAGGCGAGCAGTACTTC. It is translated as CSVEAPLAGRGEQYF.

The chain uses TRBV12-5 and TRBJ2-5; 7 bases agree with TRBD2. J lost 2 bases, V lost 7 bases, and 7 bases had no gene match. Germline lookup yields CDR1 LGHNT and CDR2 FRNRAP. The CDR3 spans 14 residues. CDR3 coding DNA: TGTGCTAGTGCCCCGAGCGGGGTTCAAGAGACCCAGTACTTC. Translating gives CASAPSGVQETQYF.

V is TRBV10-3 and J is TRBJ2-6, with TRBD1 identical over 10 bases. There are 18 residues in the CDR3. After removal of 2 bases from V and 0 bases from J, the junction contained 4 bases not matched to a gene. Germline V gene lookup returns CDR1 ENHRY and CDR2 SYGVKD. The CDR3 DNA reads TGTGCCATCAGTGAGGGACAGGGGGGCCTCTCTGGGGCCAACGTCCTGACTTTC. Residues: CAISEGQGGLSGANVLTF.

There are many counts of this clone. The chain uses TRBV6-1 and TRBJ2-1, with 8 bases lining up with TRBD1. V was clipped by 4 bases and J by 8 bases; unmatched bases: 19. This CDR3 is built from 18 residues. Germline lookup yields CDR1 MNHNS and CDR2 SASEGT. Written as DNA, the CDR3 is TGTGCCAGCAGTGCGATTTCTTTTAAAGTCAGGGGGCTGGATGAGCAGTTCTTC. Translating gives CASSAISFKVRGLDEQFF.

V is TRBV5-1 and J is TRBJ1-1, with 7 bases aligning to TRBD1. There are 16 residues in the CDR3. Germline V gene lookup returns CDR1 SGHRS and CDR2 YFSETQ. J was trimmed by 1 base and V by 0 bases; bases with no gene match: 6. CDR3 amino acids: CASSLVSGGTNTEAFF. CDR3 coding DNA: TGCGCCAGCAGCTTGGTCTCAGGGGGAACGAACACTGAAGCTTTCTTT.

The chain employs TRBV30 and TRBJ1-2, with TRBD1 matching 9 bases. Germline trimming cut 5 bases from V and 4 bases from J; bases unmatched to any gene: 2. Germline lookup yields CDR1 GTSNPN and CDR2 SVGIG (reference sequence). CDR3 size: 12 residues. The CDR3 DNA is TGTGCCTGGGGGACAGGGTCCTATGGCTACACCTTC. Translating gives CAWGTGSYGYTF.

V is TRBV3-1 (or the pseudogene TRBV3-2) and J is TRBJ2-1; D is unclear. Germline CDR1 reads LGHDT; CDR2 reads YNNKEL (reference sequence). The V end lost 3 bases, the J end lost 0 bases, and 9 bases lay between the germline ends. This CDR3 spans 15 amino acids. The CDR3 sequence is CASSHPRSSYNEQFF. The CDR3 DNA reads as TGTGCCAGCAGCCATCCGCGGAGCTCCTACAATGAGCAGTTCTTC.

The chain is built from TRBV18 and TRBJ1-1, with 9 bases fitting TRBD1. CDR1 KGHSH and CDR2 LQKENI come from the germline V gene. This CDR3 has 15 residues. J lost 0 bases, V lost 3 bases, and 2 bases had no gene match. In DNA form, the CDR3 reads TGTGCCAGCTCACCTCGACAGGGGGTGAACACTGAAGCTTTCTTT. Amino acid sequence: CASSPRQGVNTEAFF.

The chain has TRBV5-4 and TRBJ1-4, with 7 bases identical to TRBD1. The CDR3 has 17 amino acids. The germline CDR1 and CDR2 sequences are SGHNT and YYREEE (reference sequence). V shed 4 bases and J 0 bases; nucleotides not matched to a gene: 9. CDR3: CASSLGRTGATNEKLFF. The CDR3 bases are TGTGCCAGCAGCCTAGGCCGGACAGGTGCAACTAATGAAAAACTGTTTTTT.

The chain links TRBV2 to TRBJ2-1, with D uncertain. V lost 6 bases, J lost 0 bases, and 9 bases lay in between. The CDR3 has 14 residues. Per the germline V gene, CDR1 is SNHLY and CDR2 is FYNNEI. CDR3 in amino acids: CASRVLSSYNEQFF. The CDR3 region has the DNA TGTGCCAGCAGAGTACTGAGCTCCTACAATGAGCAGTTCTTC.

The genes are TRBV7-3 and TRBJ1-3; D uncertain. There are 13 residues in the CDR3. CDR1 is SGHTA and CDR2 is FQGTGA in the germline V gene. Trimming cost V 1 base and J 4 bases, with 5 bases left between them. The CDR3 here is CASSLNEGNTIYF. In DNA, the CDR3 is TGTGCCAGCAGCTTAAATGAGGGAAACACCATATATTTT.

This clone appeared many times. The sample has other DNA sequences that encode this CDR3 too. This sequence joins TRBV5-6 and TRBJ2-1; D is perhaps TRBD1 (6 bases). The CDR3 sequence is 13 residues long. V lost 5 bases and J 5 bases, leaving 11 bases between the germline ends. Germline CDR1 is SGHDT and CDR2 is YYEEEE. The CDR3 region has the DNA TGTGCCAGCAGTTTACAGGGAAACAATGAGCAGTTCTTC. Protein sequence: CASSLQGNNEQFF. The full variable domain, with the rest looked up from reference TRBV5-6 and TRBJ2-1, is DAGVTQSPTHLIKTRGQQVTLRCSPKSGHDTVSWYQQALGQGPQFIFQYYEEEERQRGNFPDRFSGHQFPNYSSELNVNALLLGDSALYLCASSLQGNNEQFFGPGTRLTVL.

The chain recombines TRBV3-1 (or the pseudogene TRBV3-2) with TRBJ2-4, with D maybe TRBD2 (5 bases). This CDR3 is built from 18 residues. Between the trimmed V and J ends, which lost 0 bases and 0 bases, there was a span of 15 bases. Looked up from germline, CDR1 is LGHDT and CDR2 is YNNKEL (reference sequence). CDR3: CASSQDGVGEKAKNIQYF. CDR3 nucleotides: TGTGCCAGCAGCCAAGATGGGGTGGGAGAAAAAGCCAAAAACATTCAGTACTTC.

This rearrangement joins TRBV18 to TRBJ2-6, with D perhaps matching TRBD1 (5 bases). With 3 bases removed from V and 2 bases from J, the gap between germline ends came to 14 bases. The CDR3 sequence is 17 residues long. Germline V gene lookup returns CDR1 KGHSH and CDR2 LQKENI. CDR3 sequence: CASSPTMTATGANVLTF. DNA of the CDR3: TGTGCCAGCTCACCTACGATGACAGCAACTGGGGCCAACGTCCTGACTTTC.

The chain's CDR3 is CASSDQGGETEAFF. The CDR3 DNA is TGTGCCAGCAGTGATCAAGGAGGTGAGACTGAAGCTTTCTTT. The gene calls are TRBV2 and TRBJ1-1; D remains ambiguous. CDR1 SNHLY and CDR2 FYNNEI come from the germline V gene. The V and J ends lost 3 bases and 5 bases respectively, with 13 bases between them. The CDR3 is 14 residues long.

The table lists this clone with a count of one. The chain links TRBV6-5 to TRBJ1-5; no firm D call. The CDR3 is made up of 12 amino acids. The germline V and J ends were trimmed by 4 bases and 11 bases, with 12 bases remaining between them. Germline V gene lookup returns CDR1 MNHEY and CDR2 SVGAGI. CDR3 in DNA: TGTGCCAGCAGTTCCCGCGGGGAGGCCCAGCATTTT. Its translation: CASSSRGEAQHF.

This chain connects TRBV9 to TRBJ2-1, with TRBD2 matching 10 bases. Unmatched junction bases numbered 8, after V lost 2 bases and J lost 6 bases. CDR3 size: 16 residues. The germline gives CDR1 SGDLS, CDR2 YYNGEE. CDR3 bases: TGTGCCAGCAGCGTCCAACCGGGACTAGCGTTCAATGAGCAGTTCTTC. Amino acid sequence: CASSVQPGLAFNEQFF.

The rearrangement links TRBV10-3 to TRBJ1-3; TRBD1 is a possible D gene (6 bases). CDR3 length equals 15 residues. The V and J ends lost 10 bases and 0 bases respectively, with 16 bases between them. Germline CDR1 reads ENHRY; CDR2 reads SYGVKD. The CDR3 spells CATTETGSSGNTIYF. The CDR3 coding sequence is TGTGCCACAACCGAGACAGGTAGCTCTGGAAACACCATATATTTT.

V usage is TRBV7-7 and J usage is TRBJ2-2, with TRBD1 identical over 8 bases. Losses at the gene ends were 4 bases for V and 1 base for J; bases not matched to a gene: 8. There are 17 residues in the CDR3. Looked up from germline, CDR1 is SSHAT and CDR2 is FNYEAQ (reference sequence). CDR3 DNA: TGTGCCAGCAGCTCGACTGCGGGACAGGAGAACACCGGGGAGCTGTTTTTT. Protein product: CASSSTAGQENTGELFF.

This chain uses TRBV9 with TRBJ1-4, with 7 positions matching TRBD1. With V trimmed by 0 bases and J by 0 bases, 5 bases remained unmatched. The CDR3 consists of 17 residues. Germline CDR1 reads SGDLS; CDR2 reads YYNGEE. The DNA of the CDR3 is TGTGCCAGCAGCGTAGGAGCAGGGGGGACAACTAATGAAAAACTGTTTTTT. Translating gives CASSVGAGGTTNEKLFF.

The chain combines TRBV5-6 with TRBJ1-1; D gene uncertain. The CDR3 length is 12 residues. Trimming took off 2 bases at V and 4 bases at J, with 6 bases between the two ends. Germline CDR1 SGHDT, CDR2 YYEEEE. The CDR3 loop reads CASSFLRTEAFF. Written as DNA, the CDR3 is TGTGCCAGCAGCTTCCTCCGCACTGAAGCTTTCTTT.

The rearrangement joins TRBV5-1 to TRBJ2-7, with 8 bases identical to TRBD1. The CDR3 covers 13 residues. Trimming removed 4 bases from V and 7 bases from J; junction bases left unmatched: 7. Germline V gives CDR1 SGHRS, CDR2 YFSETQ. CDR3 nucleotides: TGCGCCAGCAGCCCAGGACAGGGCGCGGAGCAGTACTTC. This encodes CASSPGQGAEQYF.

The V call is TRBV19, the J call TRBJ2-7; the D gene is possibly TRBD2 (6 bases). The CDR3 consists of 15 residues. Germline CDR1 is LNHDA and CDR2 is SQIVND (reference sequence). With 6 bases removed from V and 2 bases from J, the gap between germline ends came to 17 bases. The DNA for the CDR3 is TGTGCCAGTAGCCAATGGAGGGACGGGACCTACGAGCAGTACTTC. Its protein is CASSQWRDGTYEQYF.

This clone occurred once. This chain connects TRBV20-1 to TRBJ2-2; 7 positions agree with TRBD1. Unmatched junction bases numbered 7, after V lost 3 bases and J lost 6 bases. CDR3 length: 14 residues. Germline assignment: CDR1 DFQATT and CDR2 SNEGSKA (reference sequence). The CDR3, as DNA: TGCAGTGCTAGTAATCAGGGGGTAGCCGGGGAGCTGTTTTTT. Translation gives CSASNQGVAGELFF.

Only a few counts were recorded for this clone. The CDR3 DNA follows: TGTGCCTGGAGTCCCGGGACAGGGACGGGTTTTCGTTCCGAGCAGTACTTC. Translation gives CAWSPGTGTGFRSEQYF. The V call is TRBV30, the J call TRBJ2-7, with TRBD1 identical over 9 bases. The J segment lost 6 bases and the V segment lost 2 bases, leaving 17 bases of the junction unmatched. CDR1 is GTSNPN and CDR2 is SVGIG in the germline V gene (reference sequence). The CDR3 loop spans 17 amino acids. Variable domain in full (rest from reference TRBV30 and TRBJ2-7): SQTIHQWPATLVQPVGSPLSLECTVEGTSNPNLYWYRQAAGRGLQLLFYSVGIGQISSEVPQNLSASRPQDRQFILSSKKLLLSDSGFYLCAWSPGTGTGFRSEQYFGPGTRLTVT.

The chain joins TRBV18 to TRBJ2-7; 10 bases align to TRBD2. There are 16 residues in the CDR3. From germline, CDR1 is KGHSH and CDR2 LQKENI. The ends lost 0 bases at V and 2 bases at J; junction bases unmatched: 4. DNA of the CDR3: TGTGCCAGCTCACCACCGAGGACTAGCGGAACCTACGAGCAGTACTTC. Translated: CASSPPRTSGTYEQYF.